This TCR beta chain comes out of a study of STAT5B mutations in CD4+ large granular lymphocyte leukemia. V gave up 6 bases and J gave up 5 bases; unmatched junction bases: 7. CDR1 SQVTM and CDR2 ANQGSEA come from the germline V gene. The CDR3 runs to 14 residues. Here immunoSEQ multiplex PCR was the method, and the copy in TCRdb shows in-frame clones only, minus some. The data show around 30,000 clones, about 81% seen once. The source material was CD4+ T cells from blood buffy coats. The rearrangement joins TRBV29-1 to TRBJ2-7; 13 nucleotides match TRBD2. The receptor's source is a human donor in good health. The CDR3 sequence is CSVGLAGVRDEQYF. CDR3 DNA: TGCAGCGTCGGACTAGCGGGAGTCCGGGACGAGCAGTACTTC.